The rows below give T cell receptor beta chains drawn from one sample of a study of T cell responses to AZD1222 COVID-19 vaccine. Only in-frame clones appear in the TCRdb table, and some are missing; sequencing was by immunoSEQ multiplex PCR. The sample holds approximately 140,000 clones, approximately 92% seen once. Sequences were derived from peripheral blood, sampled 28 days after the second AZD1222 dose. Receptor source: an adult who received the AZD1222 COVID-19 vaccine. The CDR3 runs from the conserved cysteine through the conserved F or W. Each record gives: D gene, J gene, clone size, V gene, CDR3 DNA, CDR3 protein. The D gene is left open where the match is weak. Clone size appears in some rows only: once, few, many, or a class for an expanded clone.

TRBD1	TRBJ1-6	-	TRBV18	TGTGCCGGCTCAGACGGACAGGGGGTTAATTCACCCCTCCACTTT	CAGSDGQGVNSPLHF
TRBD1	TRBJ2-1	-	TRBV19	TGTGCCAGTAGTATAGATCGTGCAGGGGGCAATGAGCAGTTCTTC	CASSIDRAGGNEQFF
TRBD1	TRBJ1-2	-	TRBV19	TGTGCCAGTAGTCCAGGGGGTGCCGACTATGGCTACACCTTC	CASSPGGADYGYTF
TRBD1	TRBJ1-2	few	TRBV29-1	TGCAGCGTTGAGGACAGGCCCTATGGCTACACCTTC	CSVEDRPYGYTF
-	TRBJ1-2	-	TRBV25-1	TGTGCCAGCAGTGATCAGGTTAATCTCAATGGCTACACCTTC	CASSDQVNLNGYTF
-	TRBJ2-1	-	TRBV11-3	TGTGCCAGCAGCTTAGTGCCCTACAATGAGCAGTTCTTC	CASSLVPYNEQFF
TRBD2	TRBJ2-2	-	TRBV4-2	TGTGCCAGCAGCCCTCTAGCGGGAGTCCACACCGGGGAGCTGTTTTTT	CASSPLAGVHTGELFF
-	TRBJ1-1	-	TRBV7-9	TGTGCCAGCAGCCCCCGACGACAGAAAGGTGACGCTTTCTTT	CASSPRRQKGDAFF
-	TRBJ2-7	-	TRBV5-1	TGCGCCAGCAGCTTGGCGGTCCCCTCCTACGAGCAGTACTTC	CASSLAVPSYEQYF
TRBD1	TRBJ1-5	few	TRBV7-6	TGTGCCAGCAGCTTAGGCACAGGGGAGGGTCAGCCCCAGCATTTT	CASSLGTGEGQPQHF
-	TRBJ2-7	-	TRBV7-2	TGTGCCAGCAGCTTAGGGCAGGGTGGGGCATACGAGCAGTACTTC	CASSLGQGGAYEQYF
-	TRBJ1-1	-	TRBV28	TGTGCCAGCAGTTTTGTACGCATGAACACTGAAGCTTTCTTT	CASSFVRMNTEAFF
-	TRBJ1-1	-	TRBV10-1	TGCGCCAGCAGAGGGGCCGGGGACACTGAAGCTTTCTTT	CASRGAGDTEAFF
TRBD1	TRBJ1-5	-	TRBV7-9	TGTGCCAGCAGCTTAGGGACAGGGGGCCTGGATCAGCCCCAGCATTTT	CASSLGTGGLDQPQHF
-	TRBJ2-4	-	TRBV3-1/TRBV3-2	TGTGCCAGCAGCCTACATTTTGTTAGGGACCCCGCCAAAAACATTCAGTACTTC	CASSLHFVRDPAKNIQYF
-	TRBJ1-6	-	TRBV9	TGTGCCAGCAGCGTAGTGGGTCGTAATTCACCCCTCCACTTT	CASSVVGRNSPLHF
-	TRBJ1-5	-	TRBV12-3/TRBV12-4	TGTGCCAGCAGGTCCGGGGGATCTCAGCCCCAGCATTTT	CASRSGGSQPQHF
TRBD1	TRBJ2-7	once	TRBV20-1	TGCAGTGCTAGTGCCTCCGGGACAGGCCCGTGGCAGTACTTC	CSASASGTGPWQYF
-	TRBJ2-7	few	TRBV15	TGTGCCACCAGCATAGCCCCTAGCGTAGGAGTCGAGCAGTACTTC	CATSIAPSVGVEQYF
-	TRBJ2-3	-	TRBV2	TGTGCCAGCAATACTAGACCCCCAGATACGCAGTATTTT	CASNTRPPDTQYF
-	TRBJ1-1	-	TRBV6-5	TGTGCCAGCACCTCTCCGCAAGGGTGGGCCACTGAAGCTTTCTTT	CASTSPQGWATEAFF
TRBD1	TRBJ1-2	once	TRBV3-1/TRBV3-2	TGTGCCAGCAGCCATAGGACAGGGAATTTTGGCTACACCTTC	CASSHRTGNFGYTF
TRBD1	TRBJ1-2	-	TRBV18	TGTGCCAGCTCACCAGGGGGACAGCCTACTTATGGCTACACCTTC	CASSPGGQPTYGYTF
-	TRBJ2-1	-	TRBV7-9	TGTGCCAGCAGCCCAGAGTTATTAGGGCACAATGAGCAGTTCTTC	CASSPELLGHNEQFF
-	TRBJ1-2	few	TRBV11-2	TGTGCCAGCAGCCCAGGGTCAGCGGGCTATGGCTACACCTTC	CASSPGSAGYGYTF
-	TRBJ1-5	-	TRBV10-1	TGCGCCAGCAGTGAAGGTCTAGGGCGAGGACAGCCCCAGCATTTT	CASSEGLGRGQPQHF
-	TRBJ1-5	once	TRBV5-1	TGCGCCAGCAGCTTGCAAGGGAATCAGCCCCAGCATTTT	CASSLQGNQPQHF
TRBD1	TRBJ2-7	-	TRBV27	TGTGCCAGCACCCGGACAGGGGGCACCTACGAGCAGTACTTC	CASTRTGGTYEQYF
-	TRBJ1-3	-	TRBV28	TGTGCCAGCAGGATCGGGAGCTCTGGAAACACCATATATTTT	CASRIGSSGNTIYF
-	TRBJ1-4	-	TRBV3-1/TRBV3-2	TGTGCCAGCGCTGGGGGGGGAAATGAAAAACTGTTTTTT	CASAGGGNEKLFF
TRBD1	TRBJ1-1	-	TRBV7-6	TGTGCCAGCAGCCTGGGACAGGGCCTTGAAGCTTTCTTT	CASSLGQGLEAFF
TRBD1	TRBJ1-1	-	TRBV2	TGTGCCAGCAGAAAGGACAGGGGGAACACTGAAGCTTTCTTT	CASRKDRGNTEAFF
TRBD2	TRBJ2-3	-	TRBV7-6	TGTGCCAGCAGCTTTCGAGGGAGGGGACCAGATACGCAGTATTTT	CASSFRGRGPDTQYF
-	TRBJ1-5	-	TRBV6-5	TGTGCCAGCAGTTACCTTCGGGATCTTGGCAATCAGCCCCAGCATTTT	CASSYLRDLGNQPQHF
TRBD1	TRBJ2-7	-	TRBV11-1	TGTGCCAGCAGCTTGGAGACAGGGCCCTACGAGCAGTACTTC	CASSLETGPYEQYF
-	TRBJ1-5	-	TRBV7-9	TGTGCCAGCAGCCTGGGTCTTACCAATCAGCCCCAGCATTTT	CASSLGLTNQPQHF
TRBD1	TRBJ1-4	-	TRBV19	TGTGCCAGTAGTAGGACAGGCGAAAAACTGTTTTTT	CASSRTGEKLFF
TRBD1	TRBJ1-4	once	TRBV11-2	TGTGCCAGCAGCAGGACAGGGGGTGAGGAAAAACTGTTTTTT	CASSRTGGEEKLFF